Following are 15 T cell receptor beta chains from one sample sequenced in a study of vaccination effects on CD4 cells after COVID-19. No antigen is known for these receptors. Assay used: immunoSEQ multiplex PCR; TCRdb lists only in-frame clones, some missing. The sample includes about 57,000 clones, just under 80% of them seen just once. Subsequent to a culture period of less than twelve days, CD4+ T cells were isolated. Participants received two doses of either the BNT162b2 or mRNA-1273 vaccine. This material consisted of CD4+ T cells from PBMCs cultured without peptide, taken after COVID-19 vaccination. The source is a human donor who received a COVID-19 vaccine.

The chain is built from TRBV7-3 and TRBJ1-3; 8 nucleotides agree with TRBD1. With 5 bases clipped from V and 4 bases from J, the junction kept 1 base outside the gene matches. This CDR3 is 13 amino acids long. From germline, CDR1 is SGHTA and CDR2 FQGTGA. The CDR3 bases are TGTGCCAGCAGCAGGGACAGGGGAAACACCATATATTTT. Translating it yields CASSRDRGNTIYF.

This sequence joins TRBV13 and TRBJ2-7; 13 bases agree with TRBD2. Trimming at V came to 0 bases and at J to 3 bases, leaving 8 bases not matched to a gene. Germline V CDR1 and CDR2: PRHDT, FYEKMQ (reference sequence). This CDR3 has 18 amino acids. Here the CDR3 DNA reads TGTGCCAGCAGCTTAGGACTAGCGGGGGGGCCAAAGGGCTACGAGCAGTACTTC. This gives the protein CASSLGLAGGPKGYEQYF.

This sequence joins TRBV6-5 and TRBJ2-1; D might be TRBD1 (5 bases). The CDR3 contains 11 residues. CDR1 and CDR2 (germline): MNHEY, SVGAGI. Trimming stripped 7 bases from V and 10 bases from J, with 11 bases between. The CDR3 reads CASTQVREQFF. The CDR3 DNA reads TGTGCCAGCACACAGGTTCGGGAGCAGTTCTTC.

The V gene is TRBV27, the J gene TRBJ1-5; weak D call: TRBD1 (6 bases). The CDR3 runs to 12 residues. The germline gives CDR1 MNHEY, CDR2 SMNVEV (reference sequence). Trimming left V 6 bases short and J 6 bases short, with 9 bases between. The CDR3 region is CASRQGFQPQHF. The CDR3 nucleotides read TGTGCCAGCAGACAGGGCTTTCAGCCCCAGCATTTT.

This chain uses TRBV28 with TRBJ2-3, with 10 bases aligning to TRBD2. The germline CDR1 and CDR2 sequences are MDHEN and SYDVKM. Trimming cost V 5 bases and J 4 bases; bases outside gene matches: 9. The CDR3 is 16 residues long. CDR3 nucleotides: TGTGCCAGCAGTCCAGCCCTAGCGGGAGCGGCAGATACGCAGTATTTT. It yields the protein CASSPALAGAADTQYF. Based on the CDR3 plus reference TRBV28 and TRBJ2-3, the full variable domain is DVKVTQSSRYLVKRTGEKVFLECVQDMDHENMFWYRQDPGLGLRLIYFSYDVKMKEKGDIPEGYSVSREKKERFSLILESASTNQTSMYLCASSPALAGAADTQYFGPGTRLTVL.

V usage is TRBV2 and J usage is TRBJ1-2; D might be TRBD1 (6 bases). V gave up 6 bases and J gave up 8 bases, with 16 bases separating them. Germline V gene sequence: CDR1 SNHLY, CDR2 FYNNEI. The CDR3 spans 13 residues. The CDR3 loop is CASRPQGLGGYTF. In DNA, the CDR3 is TGTGCCAGCAGACCTCAGGGGTTGGGAGGCTACACCTTC. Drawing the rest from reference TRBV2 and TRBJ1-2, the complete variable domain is EPEVTQTPSHQVTQMGQEVILRCVPISNHLYFYWYRQILGQKVEFLVSFYNNEISEKSEIFDDQFSVERPDGSNFTLKIRSTKLEDSAMYFCASRPQGLGGYTFGSGTRLTVV.

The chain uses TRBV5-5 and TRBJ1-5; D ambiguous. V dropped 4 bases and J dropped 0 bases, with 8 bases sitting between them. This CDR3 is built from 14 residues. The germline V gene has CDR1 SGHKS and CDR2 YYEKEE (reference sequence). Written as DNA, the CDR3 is TGTGCCAGCAGCCCCTTGTATAGCAATCAGCCCCAGCATTTT. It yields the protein CASSPLYSNQPQHF.

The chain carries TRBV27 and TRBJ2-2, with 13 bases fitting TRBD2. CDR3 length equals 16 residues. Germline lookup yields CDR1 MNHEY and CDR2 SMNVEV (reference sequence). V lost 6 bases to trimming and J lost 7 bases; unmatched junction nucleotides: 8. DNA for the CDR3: TGTGCCAGCAGAACTAGCGGGAGGGCCTCGCACGGGGAGCTGTTTTTT. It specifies CASRTSGRASHGELFF.

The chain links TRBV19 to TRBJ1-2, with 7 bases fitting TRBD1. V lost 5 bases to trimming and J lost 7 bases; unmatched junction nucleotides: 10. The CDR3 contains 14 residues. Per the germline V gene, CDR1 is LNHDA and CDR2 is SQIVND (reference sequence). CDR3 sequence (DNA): TGTGCCAGTAGTGAACAGGGGAAGGGATCTGGCTACACCTTC. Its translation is CASSEQGKGSGYTF.

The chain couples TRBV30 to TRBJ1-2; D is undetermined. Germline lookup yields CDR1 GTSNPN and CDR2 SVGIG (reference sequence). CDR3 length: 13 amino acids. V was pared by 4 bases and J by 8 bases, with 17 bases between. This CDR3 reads CAWTVNQPQGYTF. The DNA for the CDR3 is TGTGCCTGGACAGTCAATCAGCCCCAGGGCTACACCTTC.

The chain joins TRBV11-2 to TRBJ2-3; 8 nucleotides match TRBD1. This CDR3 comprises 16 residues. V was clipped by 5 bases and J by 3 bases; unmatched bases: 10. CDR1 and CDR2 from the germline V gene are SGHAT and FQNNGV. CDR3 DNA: TGTGCCAGCAGCCCCGGGGACAGGATAACGACAGATACGCAGTATTTT. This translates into CASSPGDRITTDTQYF. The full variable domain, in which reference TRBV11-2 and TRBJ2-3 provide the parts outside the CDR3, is EAGVAQSPRYKIIEKRQSVAFWCNPISGHATLYWYQQILGQGPKLLIQFQNNGVVDDSQLPKDRFSAERLKGVDSTLKIQPAKLEDSAVYLCASSPGDRITTDTQYFGPGTRLTVL.

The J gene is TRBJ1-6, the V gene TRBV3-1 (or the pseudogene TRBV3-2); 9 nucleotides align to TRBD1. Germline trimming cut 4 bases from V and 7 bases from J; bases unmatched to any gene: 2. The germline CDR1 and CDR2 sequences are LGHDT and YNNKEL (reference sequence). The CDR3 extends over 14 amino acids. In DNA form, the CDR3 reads TGTGCCAGCAGCCCGGGACAGGGCAATTCACCCCTCCACTTT. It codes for CASSPGQGNSPLHF.

The chain's CDR3 is CASSSHATTNEKLFF. DNA for the CDR3: TGTGCCAGCAGCTCCCATGCTACAACTAATGAAAAACTGTTTTTT. V is TRBV7-9 and J is TRBJ1-4, with D uncertain. The germline CDR1 and CDR2 sequences are SEHNR and FQNEAQ (reference sequence). The CDR3 sequence is 15 residues long. V was trimmed by 4 bases and J by 0 bases, leaving 9 bases between them. The complete variable domain, with remaining parts taken from reference TRBV7-9 and TRBJ1-4, reads DTGVSQNPRHKITKRGQNVTFRCDPISEHNRLYWYRQTLGQGPEFLTYFQNEAQLEKSRLLSDRFSAERPKGSFSTLEIQRTEQGDSAMYLCASSSHATTNEKLFFGSGTQLSVL.

CDR3 nucleotides: TGTGCCAGCAGAGGGGTAGGGGCCAACGTCCTGACTTTC. Residues: CASRGVGANVLTF. The chain uses TRBV28 and TRBJ2-6, with D maybe TRBD1 (5 bases). The V end lost 6 bases, the J end lost 4 bases, and 7 bases lay between the germline ends. Germline values: CDR1 MDHEN, CDR2 SYDVKM. The CDR3 sequence is 13 residues long.

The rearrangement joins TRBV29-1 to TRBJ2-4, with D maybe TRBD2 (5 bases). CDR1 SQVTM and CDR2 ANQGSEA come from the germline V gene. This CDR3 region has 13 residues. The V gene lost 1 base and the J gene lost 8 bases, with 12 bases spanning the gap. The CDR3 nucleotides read TGCAGCGTTGAAGGGACGGAGAGGGACATTCAGTACTTC. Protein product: CSVEGTERDIQYF.